Shown below are 26 T cell receptor beta chains from a single sample sequenced in a study of radiotherapy plus CTLA-4 blockade in lung cancer. Assay: immunoSEQ multiplex PCR; the TCRdb copy retains only in-frame clones and omits some. The data contain 45,000 to 55,000 clones, 75% to 90% of them singletons. The source material was peripheral blood, sampled from a patient treated with radiotherapy plus ipilimumab. These receptor sequences come from a human donor with non-small cell lung cancer that progressed on radiotherapy plus ipilimumab. Some clones in this sample may be carry-over from other donors' samples.

The chain links TRBV29-1 to TRBJ2-3; D ambiguous. The CDR3 is 12 amino acids. Trimming stripped 4 bases from V and 0 bases from J, with 5 bases between. CDR1 is SQVTM, CDR2 ANQGSEA, per germline. The CDR3 DNA reads as TGCAGCGTTGTTCCTAGCACAGATACGCAGTATTTT. Its protein is CSVVPSTDTQYF.

V gene TRBV10-3 combines with J gene TRBJ2-3, with 8 bases fitting TRBD2. The V gene end was trimmed by 4 bases and the J gene end by 5 bases; junction bases not matched to a gene: 5. Germline loops: CDR1 ENHRY, CDR2 SYGVKD. The CDR3 length is 14 residues. Here the CDR3 DNA reads TGTGCCATCAGTGTAGGGCTAGCGGGAGATACGCAGTATTTT. Translated: CAISVGLAGDTQYF.

This clone was found once. The V and J genes are TRBV5-1 and TRBJ1-4; D is ambiguous. The CDR3 has 13 residues. V was cut by 4 bases and J by 6 bases, with 10 bases left in between. Germline V gene sequence: CDR1 SGHRS, CDR2 YFSETQ. This CDR3 is CASSRDQHEKLFF. The CDR3 DNA is TGCGCCAGCAGCCGGGATCAACATGAAAAACTGTTTTTT.

The chain carries TRBV20-1 and TRBJ2-7; 7 bases are shared with TRBD2. Germline loops: CDR1 DFQATT, CDR2 SNEGSKA (reference sequence). After removal of 7 bases from V and 3 bases from J, the junction contained 3 bases not matched to a gene. The CDR3 is made up of 11 amino acids. Written as DNA, the CDR3 is TGCAGTGGGACTAGTAACTACGAGCAGTACTTC. It encodes CSGTSNYEQYF.

The chain has TRBV9 and TRBJ2-2; 9 bases line up with TRBD2. Trimming removed 2 bases from V and 6 bases from J; junction bases left unmatched: 8. Germline loops: CDR1 SGDLS, CDR2 YYNGEE. The CDR3 runs 16 residues. Here the CDR3 DNA reads TGTGCCAGCAGCGTTGTCGCGGGGGGGCCCTCCGGGGAGCTGTTTTTT. Amino acid sequence: CASSVVAGGPSGELFF. The full variable domain, with the rest looked up from reference TRBV9 and TRBJ2-2, is DSGVTQTPKHLITATGQRVTLRCSPRSGDLSVYWYQQSLDQGLQFLIQYYNGEERAKGNILERFSAQQFPDLHSELNLSSLELGDSALYFCASSVVAGGPSGELFFGEGSRLTVL.

The count of this clone is one. The chain joins TRBV5-1 to TRBJ2-2, with TRBD1 matching 7 bases. Germline V CDR1 and CDR2: SGHRS, YFSETQ. The ends lost 3 bases at V and 3 bases at J; junction bases unmatched: 5. CDR3 length: 15 residues. DNA of the CDR3: TGCGCCAGCAGCTCGACAGGGTGGGACACCGGGGAGCTGTTTTTT. Its protein product is CASSSTGWDTGELFF.

The table lists this clone with a few counts. The chain employs TRBV5-1 and TRBJ1-1; tentatively, D is TRBD1 (5 bases). Germline values: CDR1 SGHRS, CDR2 YFSETQ. The length of the CDR3 is 14 residues. The V end was cut by 4 bases, the J end by 1 base, with 11 bases between. Here the CDR3 reads CASSASGQNTEAFF. CDR3 sequence (DNA): TGCGCCAGCAGCGCTAGCGGACAGAACACTGAAGCTTTCTTT.

This clone was observed a handful of times. The chain has TRBV2 and TRBJ1-1; 7 bases are shared with TRBD1. The ends lost 4 bases at V and 3 bases at J; junction bases unmatched: 5. Germline loops: CDR1 SNHLY, CDR2 FYNNEI. This CDR3 comprises 14 residues. The CDR3 here is CASSVGGSHTEAFF. The DNA of the CDR3 is TGTGCCAGCAGTGTAGGGGGCTCTCACACTGAAGCTTTCTTT.

The genes are TRBV27 and TRBJ2-7, with D possibly matching TRBD1 (5 bases). Germline V gives CDR1 MNHEY, CDR2 SMNVEV (reference sequence). The CDR3 loop spans 13 amino acids. V was shortened by 5 bases and J by 0 bases, with 8 bases between the two germline ends. Here the CDR3 DNA reads TGTGCCAGCAGTATGGACACCTCCTACGAGCAGTACTTC. Translation gives CASSMDTSYEQYF.

This sequence joins TRBV27 and TRBJ2-5; D might be TRBD2 (5 bases). Germline loops: CDR1 MNHEY, CDR2 SMNVEV (reference sequence). Trimming stripped 4 bases from V and 7 bases from J, with 16 bases between. The CDR3 totals 14 residues. The CDR3 reads CASSSLGSAGTQYF. The CDR3 nucleotides read TGTGCCAGCAGTTCTTTAGGTTCCGCGGGGACCCAGTACTTC.

This chain joins TRBV2 and TRBJ2-1; TRBD2 agrees at 9 bases. Germline assignment: CDR1 SNHLY and CDR2 FYNNEI. The CDR3 covers 18 residues. V shed 6 bases and J 6 bases; nucleotides not matched to a gene: 18. CDR3 protein: CASSHSGLASLYGNEQFF. CDR3 coding DNA: TGTGCCAGCAGCCATTCGGGACTAGCCTCTCTTTATGGCAATGAGCAGTTCTTC.

The V and J genes are TRBV2 and TRBJ1-2; D gene ambiguous. This CDR3 is built from 12 residues. Germline loops: CDR1 SNHLY, CDR2 FYNNEI. Deletions cut 5 bases from V and 13 bases from J, with 17 bases between. CDR3 sequence (DNA): TGTGCCAGCAGTCCAACCGGACGGGATTTCACCTTC. Protein: CASSPTGRDFTF.

V gene TRBV7-9 combines with J gene TRBJ2-2, with D possibly matching TRBD2 (5 bases). The CDR3 has 15 amino acids. Per germline, CDR1 SEHNR and CDR2 FQNEAQ (reference sequence). Trimming stripped 5 bases from V and 2 bases from J, with 12 bases between. CDR3 DNA: TGTGCCAGCAGCCTCCTAGGACTCAACACCGGGGAGCTGTTTTTT. Protein product: CASSLLGLNTGELFF.

J is TRBJ1-6 and V is TRBV19; 9 nucleotides agree with TRBD1. The length of the CDR3 is 18 residues. CDR1 is LNHDA, CDR2 SQIVND, per germline (reference sequence). V shed 4 bases, J shed 1 base, and the junction held 8 bases outside the gene matches. DNA for the CDR3: TGTGCCAGTAGTAGCCTACAGGGGGCTCGATCCTATAATTCACCCCTCCACTTT. Translation: CASSSLQGARSYNSPLHF.

CDR3 residues: CASSIPGQEAGYTF. CDR3 bases: TGTGCCAGCAGCATTCCGGGACAGGAGGCTGGCTACACCTTC. This sequence joins TRBV13 and TRBJ1-2; 8 bases line up with TRBD1. Trimming at V came to 5 bases and at J to 7 bases, leaving 9 bases not matched to a gene. Germline assignment: CDR1 PRHDT and CDR2 FYEKMQ (reference sequence). The CDR3 is 14 residues long.

The rearrangement uses TRBV18 and TRBJ1-1; D gene unclear. The V gene lost 3 bases and the J gene lost 9 bases, with 14 bases spanning the gap. The V gene's germline CDR1 is KGHSH and CDR2 LQKENI. This CDR3 spans 13 amino acids. The CDR3: CASSPTSTEKAFF. The CDR3 DNA is TGTGCCAGCTCACCGACCTCCACAGAGAAAGCTTTCTTT.

V and J are TRBV28 and TRBJ1-2; 8 bases match TRBD1. After removal of 7 bases from V and 4 bases from J, the junction contained 8 bases not matched to a gene. Looked up from germline, CDR1 is MDHEN and CDR2 is SYDVKM. This CDR3 has 14 residues. CDR3 amino acids: CASIAGGDGYGYTF. CDR3 in DNA: TGTGCCAGCATCGCAGGGGGCGATGGCTATGGCTACACCTTC.

This sequence joins TRBV2 and TRBJ2-3; D perhaps matches TRBD2 (6 bases). Trimming took off 7 bases at V and 1 base at J, with 12 bases between the two ends. Germline CDR1 is SNHLY and CDR2 is FYNNEI. The CDR3 loop spans 14 amino acids. Here the CDR3 reads CASNLGGRTDTQYF. DNA for the CDR3: TGTGCCAGCAATTTGGGGGGTCGCACAGATACGCAGTATTTT.

The chain employs TRBV11-2 and TRBJ1-1; D unclear. The V end was cut by 2 bases, the J end by 1 base, with 8 bases between. CDR1 is SGHAT and CDR2 is FQNNGV in the germline V gene. CDR3 length: 14 amino acids. DNA of the CDR3: TGTGCCAGCAGCTTACACCACTCGAACACTGAAGCTTTCTTT. Residues: CASSLHHSNTEAFF.

This rearrangement joins TRBV18 to TRBJ2-7; TRBD1 matches at 7 bases. The CDR3 spans 15 residues. After removal of 2 bases from V and 5 bases from J, the junction contained 9 bases not matched to a gene. The germline gives CDR1 KGHSH, CDR2 LQKENI. CDR3 loop: CASSPKTGTLDEQYF. CDR3 in DNA: TGTGCCAGCTCACCAAAGACAGGGACCTTAGACGAGCAGTACTTC.

The chain combines TRBV4-1 with TRBJ1-5; D is uncertain. Deletions cut 1 base from V and 5 bases from J, with 3 bases between. The CDR3 extends over 12 amino acids. Germline assignment: CDR1 MGHRA and CDR2 YSYEKL. As DNA, the CDR3 is TGCGCCAGCAGCCAAGCTGATCAGCCCCAGCATTTT. Residues: CASSQADQPQHF.

The gene calls are TRBV5-1 and TRBJ2-7, with D possibly being TRBD2 (6 bases). This CDR3 spans 14 amino acids. V was trimmed by 0 bases and J by 5 bases, leaving 12 bases between them. The germline CDR1 and CDR2 sequences are SGHRS and YFSETQ. Here the CDR3 DNA reads TGCGCCAGCAGCTTGGAACTAGCAGCTGACGAGCAGTACTTC. Translation gives CASSLELAADEQYF.

This clone was counted a few times. This chain joins TRBV7-8 and TRBJ2-1, with TRBD2 identical over 7 bases. Germline loops: CDR1 SGHVS, CDR2 FQNEAQ. V lost 4 bases and J lost 9; bases outside the gene matches: 6. The CDR3 runs to 13 residues. The CDR3 reads CASSWGAGSEQFF. CDR3 in DNA: TGTGCCAGCAGCTGGGGAGCGGGAAGTGAGCAGTTCTTC.

This clone appeared once. The chain joins TRBV4-1 to TRBJ2-1, with 10 bases identical to TRBD1. The CDR3 is made up of 15 amino acids. After removal of 2 bases from V and 6 bases from J, the junction contained 4 bases not matched to a gene. CDR1 and CDR2 from the germline V gene are MGHRA and YSYEKL. The CDR3 sequence is CASSQHGTGVNEQFF. The CDR3 bases are TGCGCCAGCAGCCAACACGGGACAGGGGTCAATGAGCAGTTCTTC.

V and J are TRBV7-2 and TRBJ2-1; 9 nucleotides line up with TRBD2. Germline V gives CDR1 SGHTA, CDR2 FQGNSA. CDR3 length: 15 residues. With V trimmed by 7 bases and J by 6 bases, 10 bases remained unmatched. Written as DNA, the CDR3 is TGTGCCAGCACCCTGGGACTAGCTGACCTCAATGAGCAGTTCTTC. It specifies CASTLGLADLNEQFF.

The chain has TRBV7-2 and TRBJ2-7; 9 bases align to TRBD1. Germline-derived CDR1 and CDR2 are SGHTA and FQGNSA. The CDR3 has 15 amino acids. V gave up 3 bases and J gave up 3 bases; unmatched junction bases: 6. This CDR3 reads CASSLVGGQGYEQYF. In nucleotides, the CDR3 is TGTGCCAGCAGCTTGGTCGGGGGACAGGGCTACGAGCAGTACTTC.